The 8 T cell receptor beta chains reported below all come from one sample, sequenced in a study of blood T cell repertoires in COVID-19 (dated by TCRdb to 2018 to 2021). The library was prepared using the immunoSEQ multiplex PCR assay. Here the immuneACCESS table is served through TCRdb, limited to in-frame sequences with V and J called. Missing clones are a known gap in these copies; in checked studies unresolved V genes cover under half, and the rest lacks a known reason. The sample table contains around 220,000 clones; only one count was recorded for around 87% of them. The top ten clonotypes cover roughly 10% of the sample. The sample taken for sequencing was peripheral blood. These receptor sequences come from a woman aged 50 to 60 with COVID-19, enrolled during active disease.

This clone was seen only once. This chain links TRBV5-6 with TRBJ1-2; perhaps TRBD1 as D (5 bases). CDR1 is SGHDT and CDR2 is YYEEEE in the germline V gene. Trimming shortened V by 4 bases and J by 4 bases, and 11 bases separated the two germline ends. The CDR3 extends over 13 amino acids. DNA of the CDR3: TGTGCCAGCAGCGTCGACAGACTCTATGGCTACACCTTC. Encoded protein: CASSVDRLYGYTF.

V usage is TRBV27 and J usage is TRBJ1-2; D is ambiguous. The V end was cut by 3 bases, the J end by 1 base, with 6 bases between. Germline CDR1 and CDR2: MNHEY and SMNVEV (reference sequence). This CDR3 region has 13 residues. CDR3: CASSFEGNYGYTF. In DNA form, the CDR3 reads TGTGCCAGCAGTTTCGAGGGTAACTATGGCTACACCTTC.

This chain joins TRBV18 and TRBJ1-5; no clear D gene. Deletions cut 4 bases from V and 4 bases from J, with 11 bases between. Germline CDR1 is KGHSH and CDR2 is LQKENI. The CDR3 consists of 14 residues. CDR3 sequence reads: CASSRYEENQPQHF. In nucleotides, the CDR3 is TGTGCCAGCTCACGTTACGAGGAAAATCAGCCCCAGCATTTT.

V usage is TRBV2 and J usage is TRBJ2-7; TRBD1 matches 7 bases. With 6 bases clipped from V and 3 bases from J, the junction kept 2 bases outside the gene matches. CDR3 size: 12 residues. Germline-derived CDR1 and CDR2 are SNHLY and FYNNEI. CDR3 protein: CASRGGGYEQYF. The DNA of the CDR3 is TGTGCCAGCAGAGGGGGCGGCTACGAGCAGTACTTC. The full variable domain, with the rest looked up from reference TRBV2 and TRBJ2-7, is EPEVTQTPSHQVTQMGQEVILRCVPISNHLYFYWYRQILGQKVEFLVSFYNNEISEKSEIFDDQFSVERPDGSNFTLKIRSTKLEDSAMYFCASRGGGYEQYFGPGTRLTVT.

This clone has more than one count but fewer than ten. The sample carries other DNA sequences with the same CDR3. The rearrangement links TRBV11-3 to TRBJ1-3; 8 bases line up with TRBD1. CDR1 and CDR2 from the germline V gene are SGHNT and YENEEA. Trimming cost V 5 bases and J 4 bases; bases outside gene matches: 7. The CDR3 is 15 amino acids. The DNA of the CDR3 is TGTGCCAGCAGCCCCGGACAGGGACCCGGAAACACCATATATTTT. Translating gives CASSPGQGPGNTIYF.

The chain is built from TRBV5-6 and TRBJ2-1; tentatively, D is TRBD2 (5 bases). Trimming pared 1 base from V and 5 bases from J, leaving 13 bases between. This CDR3 is built from 15 residues. Germline V lookup: CDR1 SGHDT, CDR2 YYEEEE. CDR3 amino acids: CASSLYGGSDNEQFF. DNA of the CDR3: TGTGCCAGCAGCTTGTATGGCGGGTCCGACAATGAGCAGTTCTTC.

Points on this clone: Other nucleotide sequences from this sample produce the same CDR3. The chain combines TRBV11-2 with TRBJ2-7; the D is unclear. Deletions cut 0 bases from V and 4 bases from J, with 7 bases between. The CDR3 runs 13 residues. CDR1 SGHAT and CDR2 FQNNGV come from the germline V gene. This CDR3 reads CASSLDFRYEQYF. The CDR3 DNA is TGTGCCAGCAGCTTAGATTTCAGGTACGAGCAGTACTTC.

This clone was found once. V gene TRBV11-2 combines with J gene TRBJ1-1; weak D call: TRBD1 (5 bases). Trimming left V 0 bases short and J 6 bases short, with 11 bases between. The CDR3 has 14 residues. Germline V gene data show CDR1 as SGHAT and CDR2 as FQNNGV. The CDR3 loop is CASSLDRTYAEAFF. CDR3 DNA sequence: TGTGCCAGCAGCTTAGATCGGACATACGCTGAAGCTTTCTTT. Drawing the rest from reference TRBV11-2 and TRBJ1-1, the complete variable domain is EAGVAQSPRYKIIEKRQSVAFWCNPISGHATLYWYQQILGQGPKLLIQFQNNGVVDDSQLPKDRFSAERLKGVDSTLKIQPAKLEDSAVYLCASSLDRTYAEAFFGQGTRLTVV.